These T cell receptor beta chains were read from a single sample in a study of blood T cell repertoires in COVID-19. Data came from immunoSEQ multiplex PCR; TCRdb stores just in-frame clones and leaves some out. This sample yields approximately 470,000 clones, of which around 90% are seen a single time; around 0.7% belongs to the top ten. Material for sequencing was PBMCs or T cells enriched from blood (not recorded which). The receptors derive from a woman aged 18-29 years who had recovered from COVID-19. Both conserved end residues are part of each CDR3. The D gene is left open where the match is weak. A clone size is listed for some rows: how often the clone was seen (once, few, many), or a class if it is expanded.

CDR3nt	CDR3aa	d_gene	j_gene	abundance	v_gene
TGTGCCAGCAGCCTTAGTTCTCTGGGGGAGGGTGGCTACACCTTC	CASSLSSLGEGGYTF	NA	TRBJ1-2	NA	TRBV7-2
TGTGCCAGCAGTTACTTAGTTCCCTATGGCTACACCTTC	CASSYLVPYGYTF	NA	TRBJ1-2	NA	TRBV6-2/TRBV6-3
TGCGCCAGCAGCTCCTCGACAGGGTCGTACGAGCAGTACTTC	CASSSSTGSYEQYF	TRBD1	TRBJ2-7	NA	TRBV4-1
TGCAGCGTTGTAGTAGCCCCGGTACCCGAGCAGTACTTC	CSVVVAPVPEQYF	NA	TRBJ2-7	NA	TRBV29-1
TGTGCCAGCAGCTCCCCCCGGGACAGGGGAGTTGGCTACACCTTC	CASSSPRDRGVGYTF	TRBD1	TRBJ1-2	NA	TRBV11-2
TGCAGTGCTAGTTCTGGCGGGACTGAAGCTTTCTTT	CSASSGGTEAFF	NA	TRBJ1-1	NA	TRBV20-1
TGCGCCAGCAGCCGTGTCCGGGGGACTGAAGCTTTCTTT	CASSRVRGTEAFF	NA	TRBJ1-1	NA	TRBV4-1
TGTGCCAGCAGTGACATGGGCAGGGATCTGGCTGAAGCTTTCTTT	CASSDMGRDLAEAFF	NA	TRBJ1-1	NA	TRBV2
TGTGCCATCAGTGACTCCGTCACAGGGGGCTGGCTGTTTTTT	CAISDSVTGGWLFF	TRBD1	TRBJ2-2	once	TRBV10-3
TGTGCCTGGAGAGGGGACAGAATTATGAACACTGAAGCTTTCTTT	CAWRGDRIMNTEAFF	TRBD1	TRBJ1-1	NA	TRBV30
TGTGCCAGCAGCAAAGGGACAGGGGGCGGATCACCCTACGAGCAGTACTTC	CASSKGTGGGSPYEQYF	NA	TRBJ2-7	NA	TRBV21-1
TGCGCCAGCAGCGACCCGGGACAGGCTAATGAAAAACTGTTTTTT	CASSDPGQANEKLFF	TRBD1	TRBJ1-4	NA	TRBV5-1
TGCGCCAGCCAAAGCGTCAGCGCCGGGACAGGGGCGATCGGGGAGCTGTTTTTT	CASQSVSAGTGAIGELFF	TRBD1	TRBJ2-2	few	TRBV5-1
TGTGCCAGCAGCCAGGAGGGAGGGGAAATGTACCATGGCTACACCTTC	CASSQEGGEMYHGYTF	NA	TRBJ1-2	NA	TRBV5-8
TGCAGTGCTAGTCAAGCTGAAGAGACCCAGTACTTC	CSASQAEETQYF	NA	TRBJ2-5	once	TRBV20-1
TGTGCCAGCTCACCAGGCTTAGCCAAAAACATTCAGTACTTC	CASSPGLAKNIQYF	NA	TRBJ2-4	NA	TRBV18
TGTGCCAGCAGTTTAGCGCAGGGGGAAAAACTGTTTTTT	CASSLAQGEKLFF	NA	TRBJ1-4	NA	TRBV12-3/TRBV12-4
TGTGCCACCAGTGATTTGACAGGGGTCCCCGGGGAGCTGTTTTTT	CATSDLTGVPGELFF	TRBD1	TRBJ2-2	NA	TRBV24-1
TGCGCCAGCAGCCAAGTGGACAGCACTGAAGCTTTCTTT	CASSQVDSTEAFF	NA	TRBJ1-1	NA	TRBV4-1
TGCGCCAGCAGCTTTGGGACAGGGTATGGCTACACCTTC	CASSFGTGYGYTF	TRBD1	TRBJ1-2	NA	TRBV5-1
TGCGCCAGCAGCAGTGACAGGGATAGAGGCGCTGAAGCTTTCTTT	CASSSDRDRGAEAFF	TRBD1	TRBJ1-1	NA	TRBV5-1
TGTGCCAGCCAAGGGGACAGAGACCTAGAAACCCAGTACTTC	CASQGDRDLETQYF	TRBD1	TRBJ2-5	NA	TRBV7-9
TGTGCCACCCGGGACAGGGGAAAGGTTGAGCAGTTCTTC	CATRDRGKVEQFF	TRBD1	TRBJ2-1	NA	TRBV5-4
TGTGCCAGCAGCTCTGCCGCGACAGGGTTCACCGGGGAGCTGTTTTTT	CASSSAATGFTGELFF	TRBD1	TRBJ2-2	NA	TRBV7-6
TGTGCTTCGGGAGGGGACGCAACTAAAGAGACCCAGTACTTC	CASGGDATKETQYF	TRBD2	TRBJ2-5	NA	TRBV24-1
TGTGCCAGAAGTTTCCTGGACAGCGCAACTAATGAAAAACTGTTTTTT	CARSFLDSATNEKLFF	NA	TRBJ1-4	NA	TRBV5-3
TGTGCCAGCACCGTCCCTATGAACACTGAAGCTTTCTTT	CASTVPMNTEAFF	NA	TRBJ1-1	NA	TRBV12-3/TRBV12-4
TGCGCCAGCAGCTCAGGATACTTCCTACGAACGGGGGAGACCCAGTACTTC	CASSSGYFLRTGETQYF	NA	TRBJ2-5	NA	TRBV5-1
TGTGCCAGCAGCCAAGGAGCGGGGAGTAGTGAGCAGTTCTTC	CASSQGAGSSEQFF	TRBD2	TRBJ2-1	NA	TRBV3-1/TRBV3-2
TGTGCCAGCAGCATAACGAACGGGTACACCGGGGAGCTGTTTTTT	CASSITNGYTGELFF	NA	TRBJ2-2	NA	TRBV19
TGCGCCCGCAGCTTGGGGGGAGGGGGCAATCAGCCCCAGCATTTT	CARSLGGGGNQPQHF	NA	TRBJ1-5	NA	TRBV5-1
TGTGCCATCAGTGAGTCCACCGGGGGGTTTGGCACTGAAGCTTTCTTT	CAISESTGGFGTEAFF	NA	TRBJ1-1	NA	TRBV10-3
TGTGCCAGTAGTCCCCAGGGAGGTGGCACTGAAGCTTTCTTT	CASSPQGGGTEAFF	NA	TRBJ1-1	NA	TRBV19
TGTGCCATCAGGTCCGAAGGTAGCGGGACAGATACGCAGTATTTT	CAIRSEGSGTDTQYF	TRBD2	TRBJ2-3	NA	TRBV10-3
TGTGCTAGTGGCGGAGGGGGCTTAAGAAACACCATATATTTT	CASGGGGLRNTIYF	TRBD1	TRBJ1-3	NA	TRBV12-5
TGTGCCAGCAGCCCCGAGGGAAACTATGGCTACACCTTC	CASSPEGNYGYTF	NA	TRBJ1-2	NA	TRBV7-9
TGTGCCACCAGTGCCAACCAGGGGGGCACTGAAGCTTTCTTT	CATSANQGGTEAFF	TRBD1	TRBJ1-1	NA	TRBV24-1
TGTGCCAGCATGTTGGCCACAGATACGCAGTATTTT	CASMLATDTQYF	NA	TRBJ2-3	NA	TRBV2
TGTGCCAGCAGCCCGGACAGGAACTATGGCTACACCTTC	CASSPDRNYGYTF	TRBD1	TRBJ1-2	NA	TRBV6-5
TGTGCCGCCGGGGAAAATCAGCCCCAGCATTTT	CAAGENQPQHF	NA	TRBJ1-5	NA	TRBV2
TGTGCCAGCAGCTTGGGGGGAGCGGATACGCAGTATTTT	CASSLGGADTQYF	NA	TRBJ2-3	NA	TRBV5-5
TGTGCCAGCAGCGCCGGGACAGGGGGGACTCAGCCCCAGCATTTT	CASSAGTGGTQPQHF	TRBD1	TRBJ1-5	NA	TRBV5-6
TGTGCCAGCAGTGAGTCTGCCCAATGGAGGGTCGACTATGGCTACACCTTC	CASSESAQWRVDYGYTF	NA	TRBJ1-2	once	TRBV2
TGTGCCACCAGCAGAGTCCGTACTAGCGGGGATCCCTACAATGAGCAGTTCTTC	CATSRVRTSGDPYNEQFF	TRBD2	TRBJ2-1	once	TRBV15
TGCGCCAGCAGCTTGGCGCCCCGGGGGGAAGAGACCCAGTACTTC	CASSLAPRGEETQYF	TRBD2	TRBJ2-5	NA	TRBV5-1
TGTGCCAGTAGTTCCCGAGCCGGGACTAGCGACCGGGTCTACGAGCAGTACTTC	CASSSRAGTSDRVYEQYF	TRBD2	TRBJ2-7	NA	TRBV19
TGCGCCAGCAGTTCCCAGGGCCACGCGGGGGGAAACACCATATATTTT	CASSSQGHAGGNTIYF	NA	TRBJ1-3	NA	TRBV5-1
TGTGCCACTGCAGGGGAGACTGGAAACACCATATATTTT	CATAGETGNTIYF	NA	TRBJ1-3	once	TRBV12-3/TRBV12-4
TGTGCCTGGAGCCTAACAGGGGGCGATTCACCCCTCCACTTT	CAWSLTGGDSPLHF	TRBD1	TRBJ1-6	NA	TRBV30
TGCGCCAGCAGAGTGAAGCGGGGGAGCAGCGGGGAGCTGTTTTTT	CASRVKRGSSGELFF	TRBD2	TRBJ2-2	once	TRBV5-1
TGCGCCAGCAGCTTGAGCGGGGGAAACACTGAAGCTTTCTTT	CASSLSGGNTEAFF	NA	TRBJ1-1	NA	TRBV5-1
TGTGCCAGTAGTACTACCCTAGGAGTCACTGAAGCTTTCTTT	CASSTTLGVTEAFF	NA	TRBJ1-1	NA	TRBV19
TGCGCCAGCAGCCAAGAAAGTCTGGGGGGAGGCGCTTTCTTT	CASSQESLGGGAFF	NA	TRBJ1-1	NA	TRBV4-1
TGTGCCAGCAGTGAGCGAGCGGGGGGGTTCGTTTTACGGTCCTACGAGCAGTACTTC	CASSERAGGFVLRSYEQYF	TRBD2	TRBJ2-7	NA	TRBV6-1
TGTGCCAGCAGCCGATCGTCCGGACTTAATCCGGACTATGGCTACACCTTC	CASSRSSGLNPDYGYTF	NA	TRBJ1-2	NA	TRBV16
TGTGCCGTGGACAGACCAAATCAGCCCCAGCATTTT	CAVDRPNQPQHF	NA	TRBJ1-5	NA	TRBV28
TGCGCCAGCAGTGACCGGACAGGTCCAGATACGCAGTATTTT	CASSDRTGPDTQYF	TRBD1	TRBJ2-3	NA	TRBV10-1
TGTGCCAGCAGTGGCAGGCAGTTGACAGGGCCCCTCCCTAGTAGTTCACCCCTCCACTTT	CASSGRQLTGPLPSSSPLHF	TRBD1	TRBJ1-6	NA	TRBV6-4
TGCGCCAGCAGCTTGGCAGGGGAAAACTATGGCTACACCTTC	CASSLAGENYGYTF	NA	TRBJ1-2	NA	TRBV5-1